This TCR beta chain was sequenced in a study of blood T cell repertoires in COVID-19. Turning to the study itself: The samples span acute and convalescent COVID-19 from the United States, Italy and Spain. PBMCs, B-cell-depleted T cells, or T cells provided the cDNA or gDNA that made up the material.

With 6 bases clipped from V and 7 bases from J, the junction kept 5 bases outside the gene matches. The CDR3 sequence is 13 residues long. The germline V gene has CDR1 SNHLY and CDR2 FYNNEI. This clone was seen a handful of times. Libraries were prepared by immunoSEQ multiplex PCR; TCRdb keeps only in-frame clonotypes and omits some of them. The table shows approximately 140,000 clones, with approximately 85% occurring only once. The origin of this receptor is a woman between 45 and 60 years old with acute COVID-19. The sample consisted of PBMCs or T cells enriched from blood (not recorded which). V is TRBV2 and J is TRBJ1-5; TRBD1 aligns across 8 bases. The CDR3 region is CASSGQGGQPQHF. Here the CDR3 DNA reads TGTGCCAGCAGCGGACAGGGTGGACAGCCCCAGCATTTT. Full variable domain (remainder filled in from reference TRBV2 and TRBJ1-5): EPEVTQTPSHQVTQMGQEVILRCVPISNHLYFYWYRQILGQKVEFLVSFYNNEISEKSEIFDDQFSVERPDGSNFTLKIRSTKLEDSAMYFCASSGQGGQPQHFGDGTRLSIL.